This is a list of T cell receptor beta chains from one sample in a study of Graves' ophthalmopathy and Graves' hyperthyroidism. One entry per CDR3 protein results from TCRdb running MiXCR on the multiplex PCR reads. Here the sample spans about 700,000 distinct CDR3 sequences, roughly two fifths being singletons. What was sequenced was peripheral blood. The origin of the receptors is an adult man with Graves' ophthalmopathy. CDR3s include the opening cysteine and the closing phenylalanine or tryptophan. D genes are given only for firm matches. Clone size is shown for a subset of rows, as once, few, many or a class of expanded clone.

j_call clone_size v_call d_call cdr3_aa cdr3_nt
TRBJ1-2 many TRBV19 TRBD1 CASSPGTGNYGYTF TGTGCCAGTAGCCCCGGGACAGGGAACTATGGCTACACCTTC
TRBJ1-4 NA TRBV19 NA CASSTTGLNEKLFF TGTGCCAGTAGTACAACGGGCCTTAATGAAAAACTGTTTTTT
TRBJ2-7 NA TRBV2 NA CASSTTGRSSYEQYF TGTGCCAGCAGTACGACAGGAAGAAGCTCCTACGAGCAGTACTTC
TRBJ1-6 NA TRBV2 NA CASTRDDNSPLHF TGTGCCAGCACCCGGGACGATAATTCACCCCTCCACTTT
TRBJ1-2 NA TRBV29-1 NA CSVDAGAYGGYTF TGCAGCGTTGACGCAGGGGCTTACGGTGGCTACACCTTC
TRBJ2-7 NA TRBV20-1 NA CSARDVQGNPYEQYF TGCAGTGCTAGAGATGTCCAGGGAAACCCTTACGAGCAGTACTTC
TRBJ1-2 NA TRBV25-1 NA CASSEEGIYGYTF TGTGCCAGCAGTGAAGAAGGGATCTATGGCTACACCTTC
TRBJ1-4 few TRBV19 NA CASSSPATGGTNEKLFF TGTGCCAGTAGTTCTCCAGCAACGGGCGGTACTAATGAAAAACTGTTTTTT
TRBJ2-7 many TRBV16 TRBD2 CASSPRGSVGRAPYF TGTGCCAGCAGCCCCCGGGGGAGTGTCGGGAGGGCCCCGTACTTC
TRBJ1-4 NA TRBV27 NA CASSYNEKLFF TGTGCCAGCAGTTACAACGAAAAACTGTTTTTT
TRBJ2-7 NA TRBV19 NA CASARGGQPSNEQYF TGTGCCAGCGCCCGGGGTGGGCAACCCTCAAACGAGCAGTACTTC
TRBJ2-5 few TRBV10-3 TRBD2 CAIAPGLASSETQYF TGTGCCATCGCCCCGGGACTAGCCTCTTCCGAGACCCAGTACTTC
TRBJ2-3 few TRBV2 NA CASSTSFTATSTDTQYF TGTGCCAGCAGTACATCCTTCACAGCTACTAGCACAGATACGCAGTATTTT
TRBJ2-7 few TRBV5-8 TRBD1 CASSSPGGSYEQYF TGTGCCAGCAGCTCACCAGGGGGTAGCTACGAGCAGTACTTC
TRBJ2-7 NA TRBV7-9 TRBD1 CASSPGGYSYEQYF TGTGCCAGCAGCCCAGGGGGCTATTCCTACGAGCAGTACTTC
TRBJ1-5 few TRBV19 TRBD1 CASSTLTGDNQPQHF TGTGCCAGTAGTACCCTCACAGGGGACAATCAGCCCCAGCATTTT
TRBJ2-7 NA TRBV5-1 NA CASSLDQGAYYEQYF TGCGCCAGCAGCTTGGATCAGGGAGCCTACTACGAGCAGTACTTC
TRBJ1-1 NA TRBV20-1 NA CSARHRGRNTEAFF TGCAGTGCTAGGCACCGGGGGCGGAACACTGAAGCTTTCTTT
TRBJ1-3 NA TRBV20-1 NA CSARGEFGQGSLISGNTIYF TGCAGTGCTAGAGGCGAGTTCGGTCAGGGCAGCCTAATCTCTGGAAACACCATATATTTT
TRBJ2-7 many TRBV29-1 TRBD1 CSARQGLVYEQYF TGCAGCGCCCGACAGGGTTTAGTCTACGAGCAGTACTTC